This paragraph reports one T cell receptor (beta chain). Authors' processing steps: Nucleated cell number was recorded as an estimate derived from reference gene primer amplification. The table came from immunoSEQ multiplex PCR; TCRdb's copy has only in-frame clones and leaves some out. V, J and clone size derive from that table, while D and trimming were established from the DNA sequence. The repertoire consists of around 280,000 clones, with approximately 83% occurring once and the leading ten covering approximately 2.2%. The CDR3 is 11 residues long. Germline CDR1 and CDR2: SGHTA and FQGNSA. Between the trimmed V and J ends, which lost 1 base and 16 bases, there was a span of 8 bases. These data originate in a study of blood T cell repertoires in COVID-19. Whole-study context: Some COVID-19 samples were acute and others convalescent; all came from the United States, Italy and Spain. Sources were T cells, B-cell-depleted T cells, or PBMCs; the material itself was cDNA or gDNA.

This clonotype originated in a woman aged 25 to 39 who had recovered from COVID-19. Material for sequencing was peripheral blood. V and J are TRBV7-2 and TRBJ1-6; a possible D gene is TRBD1 (6 bases). The CDR3 is CASSLGGQLHF. DNA for the CDR3: TGTGCCAGCAGCTTAGGGGGGCAACTCCACTTT.